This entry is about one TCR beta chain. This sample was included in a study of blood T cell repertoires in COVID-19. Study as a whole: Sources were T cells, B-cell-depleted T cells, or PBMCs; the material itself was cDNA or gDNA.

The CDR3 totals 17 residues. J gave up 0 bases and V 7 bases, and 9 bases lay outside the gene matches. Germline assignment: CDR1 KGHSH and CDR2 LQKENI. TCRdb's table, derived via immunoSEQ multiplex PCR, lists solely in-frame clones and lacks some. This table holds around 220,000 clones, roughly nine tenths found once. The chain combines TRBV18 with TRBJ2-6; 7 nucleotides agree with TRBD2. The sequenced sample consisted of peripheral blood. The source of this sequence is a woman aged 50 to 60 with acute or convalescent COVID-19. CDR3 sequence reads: CASYSGGDNSGANVLTF. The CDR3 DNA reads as TGTGCCAGCTACTCGGGGGGAGATAACTCTGGGGCCAACGTCCTGACTTTC.